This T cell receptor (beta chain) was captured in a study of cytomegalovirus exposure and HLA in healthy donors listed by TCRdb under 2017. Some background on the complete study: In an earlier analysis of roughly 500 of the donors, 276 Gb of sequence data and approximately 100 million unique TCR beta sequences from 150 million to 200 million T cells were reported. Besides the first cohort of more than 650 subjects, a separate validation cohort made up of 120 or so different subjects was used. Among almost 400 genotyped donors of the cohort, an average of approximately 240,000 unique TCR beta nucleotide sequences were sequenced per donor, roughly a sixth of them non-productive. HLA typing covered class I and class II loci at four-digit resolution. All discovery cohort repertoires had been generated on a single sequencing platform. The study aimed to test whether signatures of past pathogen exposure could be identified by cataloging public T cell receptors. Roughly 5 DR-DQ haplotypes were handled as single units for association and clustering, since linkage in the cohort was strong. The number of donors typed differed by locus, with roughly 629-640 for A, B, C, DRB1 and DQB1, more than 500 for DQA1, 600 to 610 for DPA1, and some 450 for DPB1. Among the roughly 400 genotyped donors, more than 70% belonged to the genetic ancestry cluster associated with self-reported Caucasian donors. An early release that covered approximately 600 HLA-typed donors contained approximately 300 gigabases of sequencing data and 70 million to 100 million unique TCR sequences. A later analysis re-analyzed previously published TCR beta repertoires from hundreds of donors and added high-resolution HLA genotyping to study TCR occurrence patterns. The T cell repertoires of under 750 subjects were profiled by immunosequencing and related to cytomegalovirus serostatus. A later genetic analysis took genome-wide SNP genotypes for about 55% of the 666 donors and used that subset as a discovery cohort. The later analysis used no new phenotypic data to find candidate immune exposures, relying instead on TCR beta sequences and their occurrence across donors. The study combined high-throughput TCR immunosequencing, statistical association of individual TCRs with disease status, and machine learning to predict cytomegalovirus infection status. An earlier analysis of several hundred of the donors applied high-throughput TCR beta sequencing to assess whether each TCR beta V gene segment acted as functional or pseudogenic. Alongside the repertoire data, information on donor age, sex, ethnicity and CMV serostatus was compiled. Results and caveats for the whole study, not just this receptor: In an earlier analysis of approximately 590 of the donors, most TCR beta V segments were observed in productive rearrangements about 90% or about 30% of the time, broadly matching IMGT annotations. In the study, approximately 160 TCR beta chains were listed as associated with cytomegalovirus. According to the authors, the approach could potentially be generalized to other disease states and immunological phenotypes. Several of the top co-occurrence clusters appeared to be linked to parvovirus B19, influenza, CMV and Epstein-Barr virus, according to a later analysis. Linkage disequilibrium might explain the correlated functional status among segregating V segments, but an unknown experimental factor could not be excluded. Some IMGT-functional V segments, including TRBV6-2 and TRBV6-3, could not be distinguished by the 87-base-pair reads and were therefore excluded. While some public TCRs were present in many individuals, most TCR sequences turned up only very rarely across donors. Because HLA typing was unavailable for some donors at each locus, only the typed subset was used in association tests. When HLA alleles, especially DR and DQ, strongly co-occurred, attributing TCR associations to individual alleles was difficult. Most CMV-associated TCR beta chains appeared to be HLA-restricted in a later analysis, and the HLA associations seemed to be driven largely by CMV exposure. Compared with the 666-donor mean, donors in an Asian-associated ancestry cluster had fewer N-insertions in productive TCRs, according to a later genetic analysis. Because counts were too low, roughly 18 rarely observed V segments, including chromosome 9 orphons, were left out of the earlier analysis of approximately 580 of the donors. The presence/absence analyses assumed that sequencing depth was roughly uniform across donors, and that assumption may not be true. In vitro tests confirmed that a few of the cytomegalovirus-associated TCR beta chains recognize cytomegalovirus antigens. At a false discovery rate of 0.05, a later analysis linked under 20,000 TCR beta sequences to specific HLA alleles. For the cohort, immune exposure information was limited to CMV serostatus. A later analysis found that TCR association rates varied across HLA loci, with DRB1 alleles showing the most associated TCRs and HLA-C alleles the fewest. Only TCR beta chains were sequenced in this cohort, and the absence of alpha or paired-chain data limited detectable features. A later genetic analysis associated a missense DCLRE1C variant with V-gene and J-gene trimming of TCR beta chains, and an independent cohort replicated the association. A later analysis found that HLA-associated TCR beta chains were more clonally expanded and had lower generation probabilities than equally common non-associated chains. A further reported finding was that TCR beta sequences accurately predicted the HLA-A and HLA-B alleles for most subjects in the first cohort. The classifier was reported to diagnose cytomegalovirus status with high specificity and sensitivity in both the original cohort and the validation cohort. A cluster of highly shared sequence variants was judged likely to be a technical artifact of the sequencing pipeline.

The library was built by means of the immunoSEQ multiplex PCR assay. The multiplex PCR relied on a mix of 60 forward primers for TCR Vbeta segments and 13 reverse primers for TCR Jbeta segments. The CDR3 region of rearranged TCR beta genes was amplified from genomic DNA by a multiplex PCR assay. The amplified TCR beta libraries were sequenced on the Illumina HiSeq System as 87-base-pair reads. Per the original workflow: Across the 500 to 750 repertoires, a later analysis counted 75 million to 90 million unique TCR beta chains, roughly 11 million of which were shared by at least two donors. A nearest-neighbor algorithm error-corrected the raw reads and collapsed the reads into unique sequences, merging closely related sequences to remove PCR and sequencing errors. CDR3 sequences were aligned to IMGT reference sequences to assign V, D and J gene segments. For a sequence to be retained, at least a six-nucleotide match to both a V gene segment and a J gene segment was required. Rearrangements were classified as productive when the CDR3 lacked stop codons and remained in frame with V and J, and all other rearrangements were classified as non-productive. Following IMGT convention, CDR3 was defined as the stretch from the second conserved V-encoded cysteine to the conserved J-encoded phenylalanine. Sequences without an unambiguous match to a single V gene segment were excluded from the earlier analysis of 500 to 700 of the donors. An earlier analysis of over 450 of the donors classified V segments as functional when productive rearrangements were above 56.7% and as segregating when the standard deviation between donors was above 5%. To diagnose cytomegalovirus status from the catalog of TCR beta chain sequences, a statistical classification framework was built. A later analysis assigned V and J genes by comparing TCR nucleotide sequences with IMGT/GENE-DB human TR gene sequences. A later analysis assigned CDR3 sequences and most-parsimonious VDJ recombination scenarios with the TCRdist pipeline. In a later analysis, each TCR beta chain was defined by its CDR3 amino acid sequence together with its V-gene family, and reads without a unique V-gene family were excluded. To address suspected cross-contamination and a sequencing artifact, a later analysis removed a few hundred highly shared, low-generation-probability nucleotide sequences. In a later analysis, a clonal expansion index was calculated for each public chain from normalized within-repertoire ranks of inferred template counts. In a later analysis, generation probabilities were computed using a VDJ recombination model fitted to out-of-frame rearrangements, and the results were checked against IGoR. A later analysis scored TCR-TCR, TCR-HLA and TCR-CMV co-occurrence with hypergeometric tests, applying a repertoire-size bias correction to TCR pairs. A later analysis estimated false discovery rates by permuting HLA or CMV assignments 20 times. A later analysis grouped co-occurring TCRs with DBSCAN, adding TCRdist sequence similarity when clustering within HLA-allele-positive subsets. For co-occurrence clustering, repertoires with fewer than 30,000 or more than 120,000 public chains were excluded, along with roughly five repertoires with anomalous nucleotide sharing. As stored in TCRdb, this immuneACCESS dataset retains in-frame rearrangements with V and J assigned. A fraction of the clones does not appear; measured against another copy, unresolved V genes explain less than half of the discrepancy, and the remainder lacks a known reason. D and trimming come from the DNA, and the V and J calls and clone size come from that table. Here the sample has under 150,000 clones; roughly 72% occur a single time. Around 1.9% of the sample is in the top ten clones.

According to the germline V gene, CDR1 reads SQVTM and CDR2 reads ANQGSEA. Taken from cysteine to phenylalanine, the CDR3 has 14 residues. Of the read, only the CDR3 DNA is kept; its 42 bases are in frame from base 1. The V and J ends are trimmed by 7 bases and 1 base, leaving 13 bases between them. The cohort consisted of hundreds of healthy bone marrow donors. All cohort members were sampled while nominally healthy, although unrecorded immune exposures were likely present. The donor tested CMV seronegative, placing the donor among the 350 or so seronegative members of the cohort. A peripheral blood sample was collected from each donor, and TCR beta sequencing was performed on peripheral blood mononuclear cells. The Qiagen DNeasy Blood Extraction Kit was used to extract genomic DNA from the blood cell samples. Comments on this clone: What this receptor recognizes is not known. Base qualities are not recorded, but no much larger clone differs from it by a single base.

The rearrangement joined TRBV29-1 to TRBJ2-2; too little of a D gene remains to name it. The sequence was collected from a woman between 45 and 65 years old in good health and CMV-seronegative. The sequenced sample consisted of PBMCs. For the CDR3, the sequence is CSAKGGQNTGELFF. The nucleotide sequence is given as TGCAGCGCCAAAGGTGGGCAGAACACCGGGGAGCTGTTTTTT.